One and the same sample provided the 9 T cell receptor beta chains below, sequenced in a study. TCRdb redid the calling of the RT-PCR reads with MiXCR, one entry per CDR3 protein. Here the sample spans almost 700,000 distinct CDR3 sequences, more than 13% being singletons. Material: memory CD4+ T cells from blood. Source of these receptors: a female donor in good health, serving as a healthy control.

This clonotype was recorded many times. The chain is built from TRBV4-1 and TRBJ2-1, with 14 positions matching TRBD2. Per germline, CDR1 MGHRA and CDR2 YSYEKL. This CDR3 is 15 amino acids long. J gave up 8 bases and V 4 bases, and 4 bases lay outside the gene matches. The CDR3 DNA reads as TGCGCCAGCAGCCCGGGACTAGCGGGAGCTTATGAGCAGTTCTTC. This gives the protein CASSPGLAGAYEQFF.

The V call is TRBV5-5, the J call TRBJ1-2; the match to TRBD1 covers 9 bases. CDR3 size: 14 residues. Per the germline V gene, CDR1 is SGHKS and CDR2 is YYEKEE (reference sequence). After removal of 4 bases from V and 6 bases from J, the junction contained 7 bases not matched to a gene. This CDR3 reads CASSPITGGDGYTF. CDR3 sequence (DNA): TGTGCCAGCAGCCCCATCACAGGGGGCGATGGCTACACCTTC.

This chain uses TRBV12-3 or TRBV12-4 with TRBJ1-2; weak D call: TRBD1 (5 bases). The V and J ends lost 4 bases and 6 bases respectively, with 12 bases between them. The length of the CDR3 is 13 residues. For the CDR3, the DNA is TGTGCCAGCAGTTCTCACGGGACGAATGGCTACACCTTC. Translated: CASSSHGTNGYTF.

The chain couples TRBV6-6 to TRBJ2-5, with 7 nucleotides matching TRBD2. Germline V gene sequence: CDR1 MNHNY, CDR2 SVGAGI (reference sequence). The CDR3 is made up of 11 amino acids. V lost 10 bases to trimming and J lost 5 bases; unmatched junction nucleotides: 4. DNA for the CDR3: TGTGCCACACGGCGGGGGGAGACCCAGTACTTC. It translates to CATRRGETQYF.

The table lists this clonotype with a few counts. This sequence joins TRBV12-3 or TRBV12-4 and TRBJ2-1; no reliable D call. The CDR3 sequence is 14 residues long. V dropped 6 bases and J dropped 1 base, with 10 bases sitting between them. CDR3 sequence: CASSADRSYNEQFF. CDR3 DNA sequence: TGTGCCAGCAGCGCCGACCGGTCCTACAATGAGCAGTTCTTC.

Many counts were recorded for this clonotype. CDR3 DNA sequence: TGTGCCAGCAGGCCTCTACCAGGGGAGCTGTTTTTT. Translated: CASRPLPGELFF. This sequence joins TRBV7-8 and TRBJ2-2, with D hard to call. Looked up from germline, CDR1 is SGHVS and CDR2 is FQNEAQ. CDR3 length equals 12 residues. V lost 6 bases to trimming and J lost 8 bases, with 10 bases between them. The full variable domain, with the rest looked up from reference TRBV7-8 and TRBJ2-2, is GAGVSQSPRYKVAKRGQDVALRCDPISGHVSLFWYQQALGQGPEFLTYFQNEAQLDKSGLPSDRFFAERPEGSVSTLKIQRTQQEDSAVYLCASRPLPGELFFGEGSRLTVL.

This clonotype was recorded many times. This chain connects TRBV20-1 to TRBJ1-5, with 7 bases identical to TRBD1. The length of the CDR3 is 15 residues. The V gene's germline CDR1 is DFQATT and CDR2 SNEGSKA (reference sequence). The trim removed 5 bases at V and 0 bases at J, leaving 7 bases unmatched. CDR3 amino acids: CSARDRVNSNQPQHF. In DNA form, the CDR3 reads TGCAGTGCTCGTGACAGGGTTAATAGCAATCAGCCCCAGCATTTT.

The CDR3, as DNA: TGCGCCAGCAGGCGAGACCCCGACACCGGGGAGCTGTTTTTT. The encoded protein is CASRRDPDTGELFF. This chain joins TRBV5-1 and TRBJ2-2; D is uncertain. The germline V gene has CDR1 SGHRS and CDR2 YFSETQ. This CDR3 comprises 14 residues. The V end was cut by 5 bases, the J end by 3 bases, with 11 bases between.

This clonotype was counted only a few times. The V and J genes are TRBV30 and TRBJ2-6; 8 nucleotides line up with TRBD1. The CDR3 is 19 residues long. Trimming cost V 7 bases and J 2 bases; bases outside gene matches: 19. Germline assignment: CDR1 GTSNPN and CDR2 SVGIG (reference sequence). In DNA form, the CDR3 reads TGTGCCTTTTGGACAGGGAGACATACAAATAAAGCTGGGGCCAACGTCCTGACTTTC. It yields the protein CAFWTGRHTNKAGANVLTF.